Included here is one TCR beta chain sequence, with context. Germline CDR1 is SGHRS and CDR2 is YFSETQ. This CDR3 is 14 amino acids long. V was clipped by 4 bases and J by 4 bases, with 14 bases between them. This sample was included in a study of shared clonotypes between healthy human individuals. This table comes from immunoSEQ multiplex PCR, and its TCRdb copy is limited to in-frame clones, with some not included. The table shows some 450,000 clones, with 60% to 80% occurring only once. The chain has TRBV5-1 and TRBJ1-2; tentatively, D is TRBD1 (6 bases). Material for sequencing was PBMCs. The TCR originated in a middle-aged woman in good health. Some clones in this sample may be carry-over from other donors' samples. DNA of the CDR3: TGCGCCAGCAGCCTGGACGACAGGCCCTATGGCTACACCTTC. Its translation: CASSLDDRPYGYTF.